These T cell receptor beta chains were read from a single sample in a study of regulatory T cells in long-lasting Graves disease. Via MiXCR, TCRdb re-called the multiplex PCR reads, giving one row per CDR3 protein. The sample lists approximately 400,000 distinct CDR3 sequences, under 15% occurring once. Another study also made use of these data, one on T cells in Graves' hyperthyroidism and ophthalmopathy.

This sample comprised peripheral blood mononuclear cells (PBMCs), obtained at new diagnosis, from a patient treated with antithyroid drugs. The receptors originated from a woman in her thirties with Graves disease. Each CDR3 is given with its conserved first and last residue. D genes are given only for firm matches. Not every row has a clone size; where given, it reads once, few, many or a size class.

J gene: TRBJ2-7; V gene: TRBV7-9; clone size: -; D gene: -; CDR3 DNA: TGTGCCAGCAGCCGTGGGGCAGGGGGGCGCCACGAGCAGTACTTC; CDR3 protein: CASSRGAGGRHEQYF
J gene: TRBJ1-4; V gene: TRBV18; clone size: -; D gene: -; CDR3 DNA: TGTGCCAGCCCATCCTGGGACGTGCACGAAAAACTGTTTTTT; CDR3 protein: CASPSWDVHEKLFF
J gene: TRBJ2-7; V gene: TRBV2; clone size: many; D gene: TRBD2; CDR3 DNA: TGTGCCAGCAGTGAAGGGACTAGCGGAGCCTACGAGCAGTACTTC; CDR3 protein: CASSEGTSGAYEQYF
J gene: TRBJ1-2; V gene: TRBV28; clone size: many; D gene: -; CDR3 DNA: TGTGCCAGCAGTACTGACGGAAACTATGGCTACACCTTC; CDR3 protein: CASSTDGNYGYTF
J gene: TRBJ2-1; V gene: TRBV20-1; clone size: once; D gene: TRBD2; CDR3 DNA: TGCAGTGCGAGGTTGCTAGCGGCATCCTACAATGAGCAGTTCTTC; CDR3 protein: CSARLLAASYNEQFF
J gene: TRBJ2-1; V gene: TRBV10-1; clone size: -; D gene: -; CDR3 DNA: TGCGCCAGCAGTGTAGGGGGGGTTCGCAATGAGCAGTTCTTC; CDR3 protein: CASSVGGVRNEQFF
J gene: TRBJ2-3; V gene: TRBV5-1; clone size: few; D gene: TRBD2; CDR3 DNA: TGCGCCAGCAGCTTGGCCTGGGGTCCTAGCGGGAGGCGACGCACAGATACGCAGTATTTT; CDR3 protein: CASSLAWGPSGRRRTDTQYF
J gene: TRBJ1-5; V gene: TRBV6-5; clone size: many; D gene: -; CDR3 DNA: TGTGCCAGCAGTTATACCCAGGGCCATCAGCCCCAGCATTTT; CDR3 protein: CASSYTQGHQPQHF
J gene: TRBJ2-1; V gene: TRBV13; clone size: -; D gene: -; CDR3 DNA: TGTGCCAGCAGCCCGCCGGGACTCATCAATGAGCAGTTCTTC; CDR3 protein: CASSPPGLINEQFF
J gene: TRBJ1-2; V gene: TRBV28; clone size: -; D gene: -; CDR3 DNA: TGTGCCAGCAGTTTATTCGGGGAGAACTATGGCTACACCTTC; CDR3 protein: CASSLFGENYGYTF
J gene: TRBJ2-3; V gene: TRBV4-2; clone size: many; D gene: TRBD2; CDR3 DNA: TGTGCCAGCATGAGCGGGAGAGGAACCACAGATACGCAGTATTTT; CDR3 protein: CASMSGRGTTDTQYF
J gene: TRBJ1-5; V gene: TRBV12-3/TRBV12-4; clone size: many; D gene: TRBD1; CDR3 DNA: TGTGCCAGCAGTACCCAGGGGGCCAGCAATCAGCCCCAGCATTTT; CDR3 protein: CASSTQGASNQPQHF
J gene: TRBJ2-1; V gene: TRBV29-1; clone size: few; D gene: TRBD2; CDR3 DNA: TGCAGCGCTTCGGGACTAGCGGGAGGTTCCTTGAGCAATGAGCAGTTCTTC; CDR3 protein: CSASGLAGGSLSNEQFF
J gene: TRBJ2-5; V gene: TRBV9; clone size: -; D gene: TRBD2; CDR3 DNA: TGTGCCAGCAGCACCGGGACTAGCGCCCCAGAAGAGACCCAGTACTTC; CDR3 protein: CASSTGTSAPEETQYF
J gene: TRBJ2-5; V gene: TRBV28; clone size: many; D gene: TRBD2; CDR3 DNA: TGTGCCATTGAAAGCGGGAGTGCAGGGGAGACCCAGTACTTC; CDR3 protein: CAIESGSAGETQYF
J gene: TRBJ2-5; V gene: TRBV2; clone size: -; D gene: -; CDR3 DNA: TGTGCCAGCGGTGGGCCTAGTTGGGCCGAAGAGACCCAGTACTTC; CDR3 protein: CASGGPSWAEETQYF
J gene: TRBJ2-3; V gene: TRBV4-1; clone size: few; D gene: TRBD2; CDR3 DNA: TGCGCCAGCAGCCAGATACTAGCGGGGGGCACAGATACGCAGTATTTT; CDR3 protein: CASSQILAGGTDTQYF
J gene: TRBJ2-1; V gene: TRBV2; clone size: -; D gene: -; CDR3 DNA: TGTGCCAGCAGTGAAGGGGAAGGTGAGCAGTTCTTC; CDR3 protein: CASSEGEGEQFF
J gene: TRBJ2-7; V gene: TRBV27; clone size: many; D gene: -; CDR3 DNA: TGTGCCAGCAGCCCAGCGGAGGCTCACTACGAGCAGTACTTC; CDR3 protein: CASSPAEAHYEQYF
J gene: TRBJ1-1; V gene: TRBV3-1; clone size: many; D gene: -; CDR3 DNA: TGTGCCAGCTCACTAGGGGGGGCTTCTGAAGCTTTCTTT; CDR3 protein: CASSLGGASEAFF
J gene: TRBJ2-3; V gene: TRBV11-2; clone size: few; D gene: -; CDR3 DNA: TGTGCCAGCAGCTTAGCGAGTTGGACGCCCTCAGATACGCAGTATTTT; CDR3 protein: CASSLASWTPSDTQYF
J gene: TRBJ2-3; V gene: TRBV3-1; clone size: many; D gene: -; CDR3 DNA: TGTGCCAGCAGCCAAGGGCAGGGGTGGAGCACAGATACGCAGTATTTT; CDR3 protein: CASSQGQGWSTDTQYF
J gene: TRBJ1-4; V gene: TRBV5-6; clone size: many; D gene: TRBD1; CDR3 DNA: TGTGCCAGCAGCTCGGGCGGCTCCAGGGGGGAGTGGAAACTGTTTTTT; CDR3 protein: CASSSGGSRGEWKLFF
J gene: TRBJ1-2; V gene: TRBV13; clone size: few; D gene: -; CDR3 DNA: TGTGCCAGCAGCTTAGGGAGTGCCCAGTATGGCTACACCTTC; CDR3 protein: CASSLGSAQYGYTF
J gene: TRBJ2-3; V gene: TRBV7-3; clone size: many; D gene: TRBD2; CDR3 DNA: TGTGCCAGCAGCTTAAACGGCGGGAGTAGGACAGATACGCAGTATTTT; CDR3 protein: CASSLNGGSRTDTQYF
J gene: TRBJ2-1; V gene: TRBV18; clone size: few; D gene: TRBD2; CDR3 DNA: TGTGCCAGCTCACCACCGTTGGGGACTAGCGGGAGCGGGGACAATGAGCAGTTCTTC; CDR3 protein: CASSPPLGTSGSGDNEQFF
J gene: TRBJ1-1; V gene: TRBV19; clone size: -; D gene: TRBD1; CDR3 DNA: TGTGCCAGTAGTCCCCGGGACAGGGCTTACACTGAAGCTTTCTTT; CDR3 protein: CASSPRDRAYTEAFF
J gene: TRBJ2-2; V gene: TRBV3-1; clone size: many; D gene: -; CDR3 DNA: TGTGCCAGCAGCCGAACCTGGATTGACACCGGGGAGCTGTTTTTT; CDR3 protein: CASSRTWIDTGELFF
J gene: TRBJ1-5; V gene: TRBV24-1; clone size: many; D gene: -; CDR3 DNA: TGTGCCACCCTATCAGACAGCGACAATCAGCCCCAGCATTTT; CDR3 protein: CATLSDSDNQPQHF
J gene: TRBJ2-1; V gene: TRBV4-2; clone size: -; D gene: -; CDR3 DNA: TGTGCCAGCAGCCAAGATTGGGGGGCTCGAGACAATGAGCAGTTCTTC; CDR3 protein: CASSQDWGARDNEQFF
J gene: TRBJ1-1; V gene: TRBV28; clone size: many; D gene: -; CDR3 DNA: TGTGCCAGCAGTACAGGACCCACTGAAGCTTTCTTT; CDR3 protein: CASSTGPTEAFF
J gene: TRBJ1-2; V gene: TRBV7-2; clone size: -; D gene: -; CDR3 DNA: TGTGCCAGCAGCTACCGGGACGTAGGTGGCTACACCTTC; CDR3 protein: CASSYRDVGGYTF
J gene: TRBJ2-3; V gene: TRBV18; clone size: -; D gene: -; CDR3 DNA: TGTGCCAGCTCAGTACAGGCCGCCACAGATACGCAGTATTTT; CDR3 protein: CASSVQAATDTQYF
J gene: TRBJ2-7; V gene: TRBV7-6; clone size: many; D gene: TRBD2; CDR3 DNA: TGTGCCAGCAGCTTAGGGTCTAGCGGGACCTACGAGCAGTACTTC; CDR3 protein: CASSLGSSGTYEQYF
J gene: TRBJ2-7; V gene: TRBV19; clone size: -; D gene: -; CDR3 DNA: TGTGCCAGTAGTACCCGCGGGGCGTCGGCTTCCTACGAGCAGTACTTC; CDR3 protein: CASSTRGASASYEQYF
J gene: TRBJ1-4; V gene: TRBV7-2; clone size: many; D gene: TRBD1; CDR3 DNA: TGTGCCAGCAGCCTCACAGGGGGATCTGAAAAACTGTTTTTT; CDR3 protein: CASSLTGGSEKLFF
J gene: TRBJ2-1; V gene: TRBV29-1; clone size: many; D gene: TRBD2; CDR3 DNA: TGCAGCGTTGATGGCGATAATAGCGGGAGGTCCTACAATGAGCAGTTCTTC; CDR3 protein: CSVDGDNSGRSYNEQFF